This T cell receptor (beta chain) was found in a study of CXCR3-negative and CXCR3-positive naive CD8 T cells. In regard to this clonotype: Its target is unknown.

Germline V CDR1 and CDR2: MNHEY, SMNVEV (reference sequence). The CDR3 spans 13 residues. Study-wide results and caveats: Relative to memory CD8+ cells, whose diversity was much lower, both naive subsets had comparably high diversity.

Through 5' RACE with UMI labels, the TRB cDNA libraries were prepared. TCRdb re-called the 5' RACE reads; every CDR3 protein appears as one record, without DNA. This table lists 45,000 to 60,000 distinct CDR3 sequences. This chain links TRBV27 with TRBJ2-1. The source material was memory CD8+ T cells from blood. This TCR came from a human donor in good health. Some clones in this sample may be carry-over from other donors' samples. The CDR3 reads CASSLSHRNEQFF.